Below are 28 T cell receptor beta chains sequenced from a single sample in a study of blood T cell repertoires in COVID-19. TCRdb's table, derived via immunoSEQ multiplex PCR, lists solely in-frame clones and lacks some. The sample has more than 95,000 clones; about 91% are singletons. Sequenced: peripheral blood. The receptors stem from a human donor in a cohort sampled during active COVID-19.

CDR3 DNA sequence: TGCGCCAGCAGCCAAACAGGGGTGGTGACAGATACGCAGTATTTT. This encodes CASSQTGVVTDTQYF. This chain links TRBV4-1 with TRBJ2-3; 7 nucleotides agree with TRBD1. V dropped 2 bases and J dropped 3; count of bases not matched to a gene: 5. The CDR3 length is 15 residues. Germline lookup yields CDR1 MGHRA and CDR2 YSYEKL.

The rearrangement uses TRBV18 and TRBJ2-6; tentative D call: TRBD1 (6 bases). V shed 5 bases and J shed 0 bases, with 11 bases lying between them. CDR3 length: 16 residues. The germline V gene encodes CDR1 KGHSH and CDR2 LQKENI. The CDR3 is CASSDRLSSGANVLTF. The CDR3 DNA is TGTGCCAGCTCAGACAGGCTAAGCTCTGGGGCCAACGTCCTGACTTTC.

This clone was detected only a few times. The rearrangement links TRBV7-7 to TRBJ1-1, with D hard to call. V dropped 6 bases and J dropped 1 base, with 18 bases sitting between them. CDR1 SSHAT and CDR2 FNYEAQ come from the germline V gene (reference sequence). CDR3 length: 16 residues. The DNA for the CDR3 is TGTGCCAGCAGGGGCCGAGGGAGAAGCCAGAACACTGAAGCTTTCTTT. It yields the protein CASRGRGRSQNTEAFF.

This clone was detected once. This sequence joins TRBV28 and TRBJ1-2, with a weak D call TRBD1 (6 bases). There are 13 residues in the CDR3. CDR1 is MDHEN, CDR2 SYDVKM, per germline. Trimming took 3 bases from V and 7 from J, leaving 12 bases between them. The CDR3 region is CASSLGQGLGYTF. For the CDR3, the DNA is TGTGCCAGCAGTTTGGGCCAGGGGCTTGGCTACACCTTC.

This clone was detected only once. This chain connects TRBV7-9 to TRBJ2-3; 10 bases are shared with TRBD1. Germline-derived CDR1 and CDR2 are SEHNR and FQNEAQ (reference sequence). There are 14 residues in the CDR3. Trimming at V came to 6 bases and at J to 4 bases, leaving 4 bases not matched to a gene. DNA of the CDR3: TGTGCCAGCAGGAAAGGGACAGGGGCAGATACGCAGTATTTT. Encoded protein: CASRKGTGADTQYF.

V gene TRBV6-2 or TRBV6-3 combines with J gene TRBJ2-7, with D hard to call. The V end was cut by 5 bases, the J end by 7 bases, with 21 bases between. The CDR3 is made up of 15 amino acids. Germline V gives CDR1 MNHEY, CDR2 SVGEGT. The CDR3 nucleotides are TGTGCCAGCAGTGAGAGACGGATCGTCTTCGGGGAGCAGTACTTC. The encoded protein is CASSERRIVFGEQYF.

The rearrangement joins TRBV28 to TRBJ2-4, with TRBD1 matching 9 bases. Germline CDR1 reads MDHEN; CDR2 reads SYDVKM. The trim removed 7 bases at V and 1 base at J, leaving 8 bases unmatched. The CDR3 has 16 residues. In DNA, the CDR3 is TGTGCCAGCAACCCTACAGGGGGCTCGGCCAAAAACATTCAGTACTTC. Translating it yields CASNPTGGSAKNIQYF.

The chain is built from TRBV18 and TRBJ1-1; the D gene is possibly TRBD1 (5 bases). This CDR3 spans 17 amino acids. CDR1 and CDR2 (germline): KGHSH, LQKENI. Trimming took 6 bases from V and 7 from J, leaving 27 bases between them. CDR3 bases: TGTGCCAGCTCCCCTAAGCCCGGGGGAGGGCCCTTAGGTGAAGCTTTCTTT. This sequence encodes CASSPKPGGGPLGEAFF.

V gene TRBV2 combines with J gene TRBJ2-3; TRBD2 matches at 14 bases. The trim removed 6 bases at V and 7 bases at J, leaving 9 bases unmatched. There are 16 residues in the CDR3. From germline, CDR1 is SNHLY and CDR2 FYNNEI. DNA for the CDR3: TGTGCCAGCAGGACTAGCGGGAGGGCCGGGGTTAATACGCAGTATTTT. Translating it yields CASRTSGRAGVNTQYF.

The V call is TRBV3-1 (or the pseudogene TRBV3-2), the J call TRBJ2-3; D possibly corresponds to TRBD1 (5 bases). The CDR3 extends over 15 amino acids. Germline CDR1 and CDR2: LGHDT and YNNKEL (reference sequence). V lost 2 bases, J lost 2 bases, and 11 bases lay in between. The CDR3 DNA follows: TGTGCCAGCAGCCAACGTAGGACAAACACAGATACGCAGTATTTT. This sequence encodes CASSQRRTNTDTQYF.

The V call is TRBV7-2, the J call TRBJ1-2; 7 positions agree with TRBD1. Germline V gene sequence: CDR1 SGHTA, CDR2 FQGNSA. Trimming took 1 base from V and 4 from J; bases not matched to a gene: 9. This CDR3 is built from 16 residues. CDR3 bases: TGTGCCAGCAGCTTAGGGGGTCAGGGGGGATCCTATGGCTACACCTTC. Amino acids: CASSLGGQGGSYGYTF.

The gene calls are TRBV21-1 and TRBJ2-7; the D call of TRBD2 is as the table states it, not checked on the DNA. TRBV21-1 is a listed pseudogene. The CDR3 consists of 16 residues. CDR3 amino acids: CASSAIRDSGGYEQYF. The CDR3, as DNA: TGTGCCAGCAGCGCTATCCGGGACTCCGGGGGCTACGAGCAGTACTTC.

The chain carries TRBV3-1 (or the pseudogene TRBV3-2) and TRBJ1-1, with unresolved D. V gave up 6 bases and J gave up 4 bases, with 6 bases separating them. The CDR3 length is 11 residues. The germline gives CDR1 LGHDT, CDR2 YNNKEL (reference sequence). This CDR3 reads CASRRATEAFF. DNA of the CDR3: TGTGCCAGCAGGAGGGCCACTGAAGCTTTCTTT.

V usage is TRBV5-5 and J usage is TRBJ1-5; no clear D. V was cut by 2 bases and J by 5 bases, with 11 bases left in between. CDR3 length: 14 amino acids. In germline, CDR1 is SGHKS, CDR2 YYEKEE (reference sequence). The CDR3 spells CASSFLGEYQPQHF. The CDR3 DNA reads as TGTGCCAGCAGCTTTTTAGGAGAATATCAGCCCCAGCATTTT.

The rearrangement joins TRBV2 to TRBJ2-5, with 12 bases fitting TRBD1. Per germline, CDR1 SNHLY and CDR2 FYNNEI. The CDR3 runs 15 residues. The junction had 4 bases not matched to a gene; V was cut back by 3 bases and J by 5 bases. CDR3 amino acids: CASSEGQGALETQYF. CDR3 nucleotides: TGTGCCAGCAGTGAGGGACAGGGGGCTTTGGAGACCCAGTACTTC.

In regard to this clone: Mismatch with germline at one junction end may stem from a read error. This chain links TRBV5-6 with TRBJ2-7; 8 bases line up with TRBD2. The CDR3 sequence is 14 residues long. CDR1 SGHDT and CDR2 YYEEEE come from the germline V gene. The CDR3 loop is CAGSLAGGYHEQYF. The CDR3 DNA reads TGTGCCGGCAGCTTGGCGGGGGGTTACCACGAGCAGTACTTC.

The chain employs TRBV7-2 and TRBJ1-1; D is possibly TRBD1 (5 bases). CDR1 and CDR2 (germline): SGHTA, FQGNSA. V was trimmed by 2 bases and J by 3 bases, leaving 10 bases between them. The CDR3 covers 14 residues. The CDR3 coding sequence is TGTGCCAGCAGCTTAAGGGGCAGGGACACTGAAGCTTTCTTT. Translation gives CASSLRGRDTEAFF.

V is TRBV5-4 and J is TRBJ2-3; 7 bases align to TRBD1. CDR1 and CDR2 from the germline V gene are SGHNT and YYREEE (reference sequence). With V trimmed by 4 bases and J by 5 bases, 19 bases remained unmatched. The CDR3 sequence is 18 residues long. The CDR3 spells CASSQEVRPGQRQDTQYF. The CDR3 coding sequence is TGTGCCAGCAGCCAGGAGGTCCGGCCGGGACAGCGCCAAGATACGCAGTATTTT.

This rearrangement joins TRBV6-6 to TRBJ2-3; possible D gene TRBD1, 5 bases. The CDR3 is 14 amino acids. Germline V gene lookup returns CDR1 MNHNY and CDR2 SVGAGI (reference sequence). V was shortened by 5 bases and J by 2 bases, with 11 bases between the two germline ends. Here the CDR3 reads CASSNPGNTDTQYF. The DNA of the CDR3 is TGTGCCAGCAGTAACCCAGGGAACACAGATACGCAGTATTTT.

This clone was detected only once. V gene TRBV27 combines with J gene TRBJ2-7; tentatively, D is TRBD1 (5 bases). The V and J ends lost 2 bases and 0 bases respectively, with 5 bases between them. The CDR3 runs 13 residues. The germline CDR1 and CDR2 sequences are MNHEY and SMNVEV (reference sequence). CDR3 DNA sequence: TGTGCCAGCAGTTTACAGGGCTCCTACGAGCAGTACTTC. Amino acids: CASSLQGSYEQYF.

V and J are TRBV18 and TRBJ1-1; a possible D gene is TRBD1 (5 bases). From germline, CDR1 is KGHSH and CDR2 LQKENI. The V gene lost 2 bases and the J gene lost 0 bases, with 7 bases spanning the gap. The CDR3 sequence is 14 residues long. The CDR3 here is CASSPGALNTEAFF. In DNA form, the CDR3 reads TGTGCCAGCTCACCAGGGGCTTTGAACACTGAAGCTTTCTTT.

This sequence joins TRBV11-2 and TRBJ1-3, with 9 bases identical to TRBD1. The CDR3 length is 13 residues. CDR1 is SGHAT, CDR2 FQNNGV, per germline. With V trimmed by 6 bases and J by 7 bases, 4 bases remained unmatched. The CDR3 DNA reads TGTGCCAGCAGTACAGGGGGCCGGAACACCATATATTTT. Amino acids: CASSTGGRNTIYF.

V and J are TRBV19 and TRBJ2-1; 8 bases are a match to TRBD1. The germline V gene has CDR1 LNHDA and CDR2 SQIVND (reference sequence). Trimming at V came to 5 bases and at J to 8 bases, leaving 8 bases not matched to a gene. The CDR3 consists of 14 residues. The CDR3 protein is CASSQDRVGDEQFF. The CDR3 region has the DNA TGTGCCAGTAGTCAGGACAGGGTGGGTGATGAGCAGTTCTTC.

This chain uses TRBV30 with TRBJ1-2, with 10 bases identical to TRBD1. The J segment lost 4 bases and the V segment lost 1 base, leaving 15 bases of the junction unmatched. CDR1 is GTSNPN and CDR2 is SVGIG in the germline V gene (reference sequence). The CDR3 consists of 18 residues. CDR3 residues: CAWSGPPYPGQGTYGYTF. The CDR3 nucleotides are TGTGCCTGGAGTGGGCCCCCTTACCCGGGACAGGGGACCTATGGCTACACCTTC.

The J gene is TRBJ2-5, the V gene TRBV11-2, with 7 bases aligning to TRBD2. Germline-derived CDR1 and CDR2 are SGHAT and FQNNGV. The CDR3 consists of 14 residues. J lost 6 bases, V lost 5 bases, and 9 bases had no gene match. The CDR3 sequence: CASSRSSGGQTQYF. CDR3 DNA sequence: TGTGCCAGCAGCCGCTCTAGCGGTGGCCAGACCCAGTACTTC.

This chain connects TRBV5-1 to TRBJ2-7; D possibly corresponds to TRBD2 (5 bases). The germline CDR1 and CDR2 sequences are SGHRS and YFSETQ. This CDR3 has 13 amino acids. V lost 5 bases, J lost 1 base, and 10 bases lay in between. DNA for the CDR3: TGCGCCAGCAGTTTGACGGGGTCCTACGAGCAGTACTTC. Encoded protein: CASSLTGSYEQYF.

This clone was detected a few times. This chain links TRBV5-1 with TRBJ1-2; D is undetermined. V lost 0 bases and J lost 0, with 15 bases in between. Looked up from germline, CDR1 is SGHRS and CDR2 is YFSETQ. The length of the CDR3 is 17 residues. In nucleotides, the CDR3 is TGCGCCAGCAGCTTGGATGCCTCTGGCGGATCTAACTATGGCTACACCTTC. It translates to CASSLDASGGSNYGYTF.

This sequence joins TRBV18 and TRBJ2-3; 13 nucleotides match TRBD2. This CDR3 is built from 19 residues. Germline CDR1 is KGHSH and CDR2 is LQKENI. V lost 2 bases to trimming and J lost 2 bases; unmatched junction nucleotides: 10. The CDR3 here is CASSPRATGTSGNTDTQYF. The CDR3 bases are TGTGCCAGCTCACCAAGGGCAACCGGGACTAGCGGGAACACAGATACGCAGTATTTT.